The clone carrying this TCR beta chain has more than one count but fewer than ten. As yet, its antigen is unknown. 5'RACE with constant-segment primers yielded barcoded, UMI-tagged TCR alpha and TCR beta cDNA libraries. TCRdb called the 5' RACE reads again in MiXCR, with one record for every CDR3 protein. Among fewer than 200,000 distinct CDR3 sequences listed, 20% to 25% were seen once. This sample is part of a study of T-cell memory formation after mild COVID-19. The study, taken as a whole, reports: Certain responding clones were present in pre-infection memory, suggesting participation of cross-reactive memory. Most CD4+ clones that shrank were in CM and EM, while CD8+ ones turned up in EMRA. A second wave expanding day 15 to 37 was CD4+-biased; contracting clones were balanced.

This CDR3 has 17 residues. After removal of 5 bases from V and 4 bases from J, the junction contained 11 bases not matched to a gene. Germline V lookup: CDR1 SGHVS, CDR2 FNYEAQ. The rearrangement joins TRBV7-6 to TRBJ2-2; TRBD1 agrees at 9 bases. The specimen was PBMCs or a T cell subset sorted from them (not recorded which). The TCR originated in an adult woman who had mild COVID-19 (a few samples of this study predate the infection). Cell type and time point are not known. CDR3 DNA: TGTGCCAGCAGCCATTGGGGGGACAGGGCAATCACCGGGGAGCTGTTTTTT. This codes for CASSHWGDRAITGELFF.